This TCR beta chain was sequenced for a study of spatial heterogeneity in lung cancer. On the study more broadly: Where available, sequencing covered follow-up PBMC samples, taken at a median of approximately 23 months after resection. Findings and caveats of the study: Blood showed ubiquitous tumor TCRs more often at resection than at routine follow-up.

Every cDNA TCR molecule received its own unique molecular identifier. TCRdb redid the calling of the 5' RACE reads with MiXCR, one entry per CDR3 protein. The data hold about 230 distinct CDR3 sequences, with approximately 58% observed a single time. For this clonotype: Its antigen is currently unknown. This beta chain lies outside the target of a library built for alpha chains; its clone size means little.

Regarding time point: blood at routine non-recurrence follow-up after resection. Whole RNA was taken from tumor, nontumor lung or frozen PBMC; it was then sequenced unsorted. Germline V gives CDR1 DFQATT, CDR2 SNEGSKA (reference sequence). The CDR3 contains 15 residues. The ends lost 6 bases at V and 5 bases at J; junction bases unmatched: 10. This chain connects TRBV20-1 to TRBJ2-1, with 10 nucleotides matching TRBD2. The source was PBMCs, collected at follow-up. The TCR originated in a female donor with early-stage non-small cell lung cancer. The CDR3 DNA follows: TGCAGTGCAATTGAGCGGGAGGGCCCGAACAATGAGCAGTTCTTC. This translates into CSAIEREGPNNEQFF.